This T cell receptor (beta chain) originates from a study of T-cell memory formation after mild COVID-19. Study-level points and caveats: Several responding clones turned up in pre-infection memory, indicating that cross-reactive memory may have taken part.

This clonotype was counted only a few times. Its specificity is not known. Germline CDR1 KGHSH, CDR2 LQKENI. There are 17 residues in the CDR3. V gave up 2 bases and J gave up 1 base, with 17 bases separating them. TCRdb itself ran the 5' RACE reads through MiXCR, one entry per CDR3 protein. The sample comprises hundreds of thousands of distinct CDR3 sequences, 23% of which are singletons, and under 15% rests with the top ten. Sequencing used PBMCs or a T cell subset sorted from them (not recorded which). This sequence was found in an adult woman who had mild COVID-19 (a few samples of this study predate the infection). Cell type and time point are not known. The rearrangement links TRBV18 to TRBJ1-1; D ambiguous. DNA of the CDR3: TGTGCCAGCTCACCAAATTTAGCAGCTCATACGAACACTGAAGCTTTCTTT. It encodes CASSPNLAAHTNTEAFF.